The 7 T cell receptor beta chains reported below all come from one sample, sequenced in a study of cytomegalovirus exposure and HLA in healthy donors. The study ran its PCR with 60 Vbeta and 13 Jbeta primers. Some clones are missing from TCRdb's copy, which holds only in-frame ones; the method was immunoSEQ multiplex PCR. The sample lists 150,000 to 180,000 clones, around 74% occurring once. Sample: PBMCs. The receptors shown here come from a man between 18 and 29 years old in good health and CMV-seronegative.

V usage is TRBV29-1 and J usage is TRBJ2-4; D is perhaps TRBD2 (7 bases). Per germline, CDR1 SQVTM and CDR2 ANQGSEA. The CDR3 has 14 amino acids. V was clipped by 4 bases and J by 8 bases, with 18 bases between them. DNA of the CDR3: TGCAGCGTTGTAAAAAACAGGGCGGGGGACATTCAGTACTTC. Amino acid sequence: CSVVKNRAGDIQYF.

This sequence joins TRBV4-3 and TRBJ1-4; D possibly corresponds to TRBD1 (5 bases). The CDR3 is made up of 19 amino acids. The germline CDR1 and CDR2 sequences are LGHNA and YSLEER. Between the trimmed V and J ends, which lost 3 bases and 8 bases, there was a span of 28 bases. The CDR3 sequence is CASSQSRGAGPGIGEKLFF. CDR3 sequence (DNA): TGCGCCAGCAGCCAGTCACGAGGTGCGGGACCAGGGATTGGAGAAAAACTGTTTTTT.

This chain connects TRBV14 to TRBJ2-7; 8 bases match TRBD2. The ends lost 2 bases at V and 4 bases at J; junction bases unmatched: 7. The germline gives CDR1 SGHDN, CDR2 FVKESK. The CDR3 spans 15 residues. CDR3 coding DNA: TGTGCCAGCAGCCAATCAGCGGGAGCAGGGTACGAGCAGTACTTC. This sequence encodes CASSQSAGAGYEQYF.

The chain links TRBV4-3 to TRBJ2-3, with TRBD2 as a possible D gene (6 bases). The CDR3 runs 16 residues. From germline, CDR1 is LGHNA and CDR2 YSLEER. Trimming cost V 2 bases and J 5 bases, with 17 bases left between them. The CDR3 sequence: CASSQPSAPLVDTQYF. CDR3 DNA sequence: TGCGCCAGCAGCCAACCTAGCGCCCCTTTGGTAGATACGCAGTATTTT.

This clone was detected a few times. The chain recombines TRBV11-2 with TRBJ1-3; a possible D gene is TRBD1 (5 bases). The CDR3 is made up of 17 amino acids. Germline lookup yields CDR1 SGHAT and CDR2 FQNNGV. The V and J ends lost 3 bases and 0 bases respectively, with 15 bases between them. CDR3: CASSFQGKLDSGNTIYF. As DNA, the CDR3 is TGTGCCAGCAGCTTTCAGGGAAAGTTAGACTCTGGAAACACCATATATTTT. Combining the CDR3 with reference TRBV11-2 and TRBJ1-3 gives the whole variable domain EAGVAQSPRYKIIEKRQSVAFWCNPISGHATLYWYQQILGQGPKLLIQFQNNGVVDDSQLPKDRFSAERLKGVDSTLKIQPAKLEDSAVYLCASSFQGKLDSGNTIYFGEGSWLTVV.

The rearrangement uses TRBV19 and TRBJ2-3, with TRBD2 matching 8 bases. The CDR3 totals 15 residues. Per germline, CDR1 LNHDA and CDR2 SQIVND (reference sequence). Trimming at V came to 8 bases and at J to 3 bases, leaving 10 bases not matched to a gene. The CDR3 here is CASSISSGRTDTQYF. The CDR3, as DNA: TGTGCCAGTTCCATCAGCAGCGGGAGAACAGATACGCAGTATTTT.

The chain recombines TRBV30 with TRBJ2-5; D is possibly TRBD2 (5 bases). The CDR3 consists of 17 residues. The V gene lost 0 bases and the J gene lost 5 bases, with 22 bases spanning the gap. CDR1 and CDR2 from the germline V gene are GTSNPN and SVGIG (reference sequence). This CDR3 reads CAWSVNLRRTGVETQYF. Here the CDR3 DNA reads TGTGCCTGGAGTGTAAACCTACGCCGGACTGGGGTGGAGACCCAGTACTTC.